This T cell receptor beta chain was recovered during a study of blood T cell repertoires in COVID-19. Across the whole study: T cells, B-cell-depleted T cells, or PBMCs supplied cDNA or gDNA.

Libraries were prepared by immunoSEQ multiplex PCR; TCRdb keeps only in-frame clonotypes and omits some of them. The sample holds 100,000 or so clones, 75% to 85% seen once. This CDR3 has 15 residues. V lost 6 bases and J lost 8; bases outside the gene matches: 15. The V gene's germline CDR1 is SNHLY and CDR2 FYNNEI. Sequenced input: peripheral blood. The sequence came from a human donor in a cohort sampled during active COVID-19. The rearrangement joins TRBV2 to TRBJ2-5, with 7 bases fitting TRBD2. CDR3 loop: CASSYKRGLLGTQYF. CDR3 coding DNA: TGTGCCAGCAGCTACAAGCGGGGTCTTCTTGGAACCCAGTACTTC.